This TCR beta chain was captured by sequencing in a study of graft-versus-host responses after intestinal transplantation. Study-level information: Recipients got multivisceral, liver-intestinal, or isolated intestinal transplants. Every recipient underwent anti-thymocyte globulin induction, then tacrolimus and steroids for approximately three years.

V was clipped by 6 bases and J by 9 bases, with 15 bases between them. This CDR3 is built from 13 residues. Germline CDR1 and CDR2: SNHLY and FYNNEI. Here immunoSEQ multiplex PCR was the method, and the copy in TCRdb shows in-frame clones only, minus some. The top ten clones hold approximately 0.17% of a sample with under 150,000 clones, over 85% of them seen once. Study-wide points: The marrow of recipients harbored GvH clones, and ileum or blood showed some of them first. Peak circulating GvH clone levels tracked with early post-transplant HvG declines.

About this clone: The antigen remains undetermined.

The genes are TRBV2 and TRBJ2-1; the D gene is possibly TRBD2 (5 bases). This TCR was sampled from a human donor who received an intestinal transplant. Material: unstimulated CD4+ T cells sorted from spleen or lymph node cells, obtained before intestinal transplant. CDR3 DNA: TGTGCCAGCAGCGCCACTAGTTTCGGTGAGCAGTTCTTC. It translates to CASSATSFGEQFF. Filled out from reference TRBV2 and TRBJ2-1, the complete variable domain reads EPEVTQTPSHQVTQMGQEVILRCVPISNHLYFYWYRQILGQKVEFLVSFYNNEISEKSEIFDDQFSVERPDGSNFTLKIRSTKLEDSAMYFCASSATSFGEQFFGPGTRLTVL.